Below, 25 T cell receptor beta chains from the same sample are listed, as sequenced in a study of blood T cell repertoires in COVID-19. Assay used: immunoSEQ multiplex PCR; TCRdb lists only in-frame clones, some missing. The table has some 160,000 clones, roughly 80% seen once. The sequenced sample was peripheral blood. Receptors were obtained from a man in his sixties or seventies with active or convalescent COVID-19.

Here the CDR3 reads CSVETMATQGEQYF. The CDR3 nucleotides are TGCAGCGTCGAAACGATGGCCACCCAGGGCGAGCAGTACTTC. The chain recombines TRBV29-1 with TRBJ2-7, with D possibly being TRBD1 (5 bases). The V and J ends lost 6 bases and 6 bases respectively, with 21 bases between them. The germline V gene encodes CDR1 SQVTM and CDR2 ANQGSEA. The CDR3 consists of 14 residues.

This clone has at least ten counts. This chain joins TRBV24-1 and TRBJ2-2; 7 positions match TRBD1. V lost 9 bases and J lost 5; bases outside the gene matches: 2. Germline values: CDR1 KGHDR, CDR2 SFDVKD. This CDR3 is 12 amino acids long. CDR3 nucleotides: TGTGCCACCGGACAGGTTACCGGGGAGCTGTTTTTT. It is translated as CATGQVTGELFF.

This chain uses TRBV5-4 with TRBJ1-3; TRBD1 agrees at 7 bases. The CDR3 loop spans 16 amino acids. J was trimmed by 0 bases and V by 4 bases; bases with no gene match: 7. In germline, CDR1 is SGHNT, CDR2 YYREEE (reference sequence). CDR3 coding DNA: TGTGCCAGCAGCGAGGACAGGCAAAACTCTGGAAACACCATATATTTT. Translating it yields CASSEDRQNSGNTIYF.

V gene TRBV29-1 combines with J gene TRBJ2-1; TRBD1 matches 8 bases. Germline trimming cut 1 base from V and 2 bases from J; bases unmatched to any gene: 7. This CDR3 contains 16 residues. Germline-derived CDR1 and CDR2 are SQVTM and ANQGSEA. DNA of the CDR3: TGCAGCGTTGAAGCGGGGACAGGTGAAGCCTACAATGAGCAGTTCTTC. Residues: CSVEAGTGEAYNEQFF.

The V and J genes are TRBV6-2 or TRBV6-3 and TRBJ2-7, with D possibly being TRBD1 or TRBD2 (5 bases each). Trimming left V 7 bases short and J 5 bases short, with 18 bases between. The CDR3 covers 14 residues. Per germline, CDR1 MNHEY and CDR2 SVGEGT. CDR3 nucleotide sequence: TGTGCCAGCACCCCAGGGCCGGGATCAAACGAGCAGTACTTC. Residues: CASTPGPGSNEQYF.

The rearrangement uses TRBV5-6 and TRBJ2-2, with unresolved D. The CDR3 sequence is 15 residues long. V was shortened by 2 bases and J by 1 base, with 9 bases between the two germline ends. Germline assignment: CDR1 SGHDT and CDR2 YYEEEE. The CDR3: CASSFRPRNTGELFF. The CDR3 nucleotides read TGTGCCAGCAGCTTTCGTCCCAGGAACACCGGGGAGCTGTTTTTT.

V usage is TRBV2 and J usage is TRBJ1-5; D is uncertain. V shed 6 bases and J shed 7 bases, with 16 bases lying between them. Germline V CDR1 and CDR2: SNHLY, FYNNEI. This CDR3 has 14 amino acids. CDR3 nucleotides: TGTGCCAGCAGGGAGTGGGAGATCGGACAGCCCCAGCATTTT. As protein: CASREWEIGQPQHF. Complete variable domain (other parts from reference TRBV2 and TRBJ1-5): EPEVTQTPSHQVTQMGQEVILRCVPISNHLYFYWYRQILGQKVEFLVSFYNNEISEKSEIFDDQFSVERPDGSNFTLKIRSTKLEDSAMYFCASREWEIGQPQHFGDGTRLSIL.

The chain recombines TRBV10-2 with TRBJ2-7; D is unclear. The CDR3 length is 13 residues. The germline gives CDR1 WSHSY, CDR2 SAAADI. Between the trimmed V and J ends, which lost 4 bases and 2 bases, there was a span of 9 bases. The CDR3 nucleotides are TGCGCCAGCAGTGCTGAGATTACCTACGAGCAGTACTTC. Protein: CASSAEITYEQYF.

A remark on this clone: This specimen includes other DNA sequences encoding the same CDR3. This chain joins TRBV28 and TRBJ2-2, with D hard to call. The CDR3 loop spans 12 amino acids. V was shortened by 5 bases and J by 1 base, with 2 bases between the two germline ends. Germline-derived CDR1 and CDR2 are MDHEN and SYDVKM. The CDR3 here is CASSLNTGELFF. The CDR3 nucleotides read TGTGCCAGCAGTCTGAACACCGGGGAGCTGTTTTTT.

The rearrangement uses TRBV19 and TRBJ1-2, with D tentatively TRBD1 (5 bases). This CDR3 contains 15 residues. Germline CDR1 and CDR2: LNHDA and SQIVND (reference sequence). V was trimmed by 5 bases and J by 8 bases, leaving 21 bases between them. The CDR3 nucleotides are TGTGCCAGTAGTGGAAGGGACTCCCACGCGGGAGGCTACACCTTC. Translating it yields CASSGRDSHAGGYTF.

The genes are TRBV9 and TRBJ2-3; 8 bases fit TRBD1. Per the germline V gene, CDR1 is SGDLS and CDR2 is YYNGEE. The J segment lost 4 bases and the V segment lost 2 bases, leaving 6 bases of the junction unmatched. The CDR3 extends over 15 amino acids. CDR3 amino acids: CASSVSRGLADTQYF. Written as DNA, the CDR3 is TGTGCCAGCAGCGTCTCCAGGGGGCTAGCAGATACGCAGTATTTT.

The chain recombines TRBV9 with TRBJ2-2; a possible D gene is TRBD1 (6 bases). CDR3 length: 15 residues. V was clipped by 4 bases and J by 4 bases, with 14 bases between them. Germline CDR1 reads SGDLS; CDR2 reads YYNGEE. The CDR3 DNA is TGTGCCAGCAGCCTATCAGGGGCGGTCACCGGGGAGCTGTTTTTT. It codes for CASSLSGAVTGELFF.

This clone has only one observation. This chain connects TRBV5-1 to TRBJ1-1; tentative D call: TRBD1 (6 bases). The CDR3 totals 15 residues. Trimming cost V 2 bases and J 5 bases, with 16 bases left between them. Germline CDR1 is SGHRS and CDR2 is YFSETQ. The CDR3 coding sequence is TGCGCCAGCAGCTTAAACAGGGTCGGGGAGACTGAAGCTTTCTTT. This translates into CASSLNRVGETEAFF.

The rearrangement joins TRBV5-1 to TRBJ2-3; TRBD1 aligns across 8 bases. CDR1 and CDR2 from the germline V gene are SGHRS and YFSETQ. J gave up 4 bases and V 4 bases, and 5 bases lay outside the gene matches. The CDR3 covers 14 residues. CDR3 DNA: TGCGCCAGCAGCGAGGGACAGGCCCCAGATACGCAGTATTTT. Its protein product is CASSEGQAPDTQYF.

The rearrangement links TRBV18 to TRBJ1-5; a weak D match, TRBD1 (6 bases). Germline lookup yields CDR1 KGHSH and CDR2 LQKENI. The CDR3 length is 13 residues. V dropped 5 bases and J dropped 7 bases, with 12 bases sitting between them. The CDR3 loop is CASSGGGGQPQHF. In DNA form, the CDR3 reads TGTGCCAGCTCAGGGGGGGGCGGGCAGCCCCAGCATTTT.

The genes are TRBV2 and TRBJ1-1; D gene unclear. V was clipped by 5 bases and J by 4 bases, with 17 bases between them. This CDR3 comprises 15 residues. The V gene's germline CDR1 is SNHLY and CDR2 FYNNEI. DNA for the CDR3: TGTGCCAGCAGTTCCCCCATATATACGAGCACTGAAGCTTTCTTT. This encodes CASSSPIYTSTEAFF.

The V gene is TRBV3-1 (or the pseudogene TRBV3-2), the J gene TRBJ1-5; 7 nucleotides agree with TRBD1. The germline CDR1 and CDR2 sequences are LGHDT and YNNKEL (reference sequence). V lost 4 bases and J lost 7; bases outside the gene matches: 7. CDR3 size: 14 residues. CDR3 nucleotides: TGTGCCAGCAGCCTCGGGACAGTCAGACAGCCCCAGCATTTT. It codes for CASSLGTVRQPQHF.

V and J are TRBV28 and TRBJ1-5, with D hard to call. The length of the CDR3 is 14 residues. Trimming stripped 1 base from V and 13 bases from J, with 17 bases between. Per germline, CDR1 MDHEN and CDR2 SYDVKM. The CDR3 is CASSLLSRETKQHF. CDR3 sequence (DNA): TGTGCCAGCAGTTTATTATCCCGGGAGACAAAGCAGCATTTT.

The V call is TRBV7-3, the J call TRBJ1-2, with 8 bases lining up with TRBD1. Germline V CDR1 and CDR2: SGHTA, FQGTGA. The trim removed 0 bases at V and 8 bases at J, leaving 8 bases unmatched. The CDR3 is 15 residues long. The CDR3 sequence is CASSLTRVQGDGYTF. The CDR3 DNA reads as TGTGCCAGCAGCTTAACGAGGGTACAGGGGGACGGCTACACCTTC. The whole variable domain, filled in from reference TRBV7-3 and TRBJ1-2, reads GAGVSQTPSNKVTEKGKYVELRCDPISGHTALYWYRQSLGQGPEFLIYFQGTGAADDSGLPNDRFFAVRPEGSVSTLKIQRTERGDSAVYLCASSLTRVQGDGYTFGSGTRLTVV.

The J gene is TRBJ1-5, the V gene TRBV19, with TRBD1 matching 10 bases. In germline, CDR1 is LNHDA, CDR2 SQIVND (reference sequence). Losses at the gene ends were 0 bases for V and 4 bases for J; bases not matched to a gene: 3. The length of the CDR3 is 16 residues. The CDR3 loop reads CASSIDAGQGNQPQHF. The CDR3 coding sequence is TGTGCCAGTAGTATAGATGCGGGACAGGGGAATCAGCCCCAGCATTTT.

The CDR3 region is CASSQGQGMGTEAFF. CDR3 in DNA: TGTGCCAGCTCACAAGGACAGGGGATGGGCACTGAAGCTTTCTTT. The chain carries TRBV18 and TRBJ1-1, with 9 bases matching TRBD1. V dropped 4 bases and J dropped 4; count of bases not matched to a gene: 7. Germline CDR1 reads KGHSH; CDR2 reads LQKENI. This CDR3 region has 15 residues.

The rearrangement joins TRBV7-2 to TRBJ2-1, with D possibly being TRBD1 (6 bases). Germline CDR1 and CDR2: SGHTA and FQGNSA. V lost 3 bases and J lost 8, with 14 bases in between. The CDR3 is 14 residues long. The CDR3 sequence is CASSFVQGADEQFF. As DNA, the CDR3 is TGTGCCAGCAGCTTTGTACAGGGCGCCGATGAGCAGTTCTTC.

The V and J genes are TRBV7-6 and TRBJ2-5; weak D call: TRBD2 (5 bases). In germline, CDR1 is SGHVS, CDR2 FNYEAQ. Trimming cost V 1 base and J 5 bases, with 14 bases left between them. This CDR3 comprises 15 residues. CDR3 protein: CASSLVDFSGETQYF. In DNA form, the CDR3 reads TGTGCCAGCAGCTTAGTGGACTTTTCCGGGGAGACCCAGTACTTC. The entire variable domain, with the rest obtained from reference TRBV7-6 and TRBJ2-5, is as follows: GAGVSQSPRYKVTKRGQDVALRCDPISGHVSLYWYRQALGQGPEFLTYFNYEAQQDKSGLPNDRFSAERPEGSISTLTIQRTEQRDSAMYRCASSLVDFSGETQYFGPGTRLLVL.

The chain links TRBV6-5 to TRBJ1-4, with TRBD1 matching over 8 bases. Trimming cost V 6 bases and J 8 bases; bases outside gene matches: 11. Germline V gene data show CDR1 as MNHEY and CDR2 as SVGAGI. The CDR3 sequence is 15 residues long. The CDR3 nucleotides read TGTGCCAGCAGGACTACAGGGGGAGGAGTAGAAAAACTGTTTTTT. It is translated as CASRTTGGGVEKLFF.

The CDR3 coding sequence is TGCGCCAGCAGCCTGGGACTAGCGGGAGGCGCGACCGGGGAGCTGTTTTTT. It translates to CASSLGLAGGATGELFF. The rearrangement links TRBV5-1 to TRBJ2-2, with TRBD2 matching 15 bases. The V segment lost 4 bases and the J segment 5 bases; nucleotides outside the gene matches: 6. Germline assignment: CDR1 SGHRS and CDR2 YFSETQ. The CDR3 is made up of 17 amino acids.